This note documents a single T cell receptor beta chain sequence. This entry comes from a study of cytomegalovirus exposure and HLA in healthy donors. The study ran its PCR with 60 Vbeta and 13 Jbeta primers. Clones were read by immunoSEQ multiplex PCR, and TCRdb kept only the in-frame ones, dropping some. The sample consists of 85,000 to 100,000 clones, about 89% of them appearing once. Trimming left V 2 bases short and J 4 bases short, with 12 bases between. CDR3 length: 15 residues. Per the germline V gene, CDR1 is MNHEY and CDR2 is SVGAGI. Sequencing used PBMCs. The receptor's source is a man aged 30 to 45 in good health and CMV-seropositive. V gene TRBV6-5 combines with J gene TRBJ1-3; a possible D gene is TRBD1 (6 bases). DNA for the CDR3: TGTGCCAGCAGTTACGATGGGACAACAGGAAACACCATATATTTT. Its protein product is CASSYDGTTGNTIYF.